A selection of T cell receptor beta chains follows, all from one sample in a study of T cells in Graves' hyperthyroidism and ophthalmopathy. TCRdb itself ran the multiplex PCR reads through MiXCR, one entry per CDR3 protein. The sample yields about 380,000 distinct CDR3 sequences, approximately 15% seen once. Sequencing used blood. The receptors shown here come from a man younger than 40 with Graves' hyperthyroidism that later progressed to Graves' ophthalmopathy. Each CDR3 is given with its conserved first and last residue. The order of the fields is CDR3 protein, CDR3 DNA, D gene, clone size, J gene, V gene. A D gene is named only where the DNA matches it firmly. A clone size is listed for some rows: how often the clone was seen (once, few, many), or a class if it is expanded.

CDR3 protein: CASSQQAGSTYGYTF
CDR3 DNA: TGTGCCAGCAGCCAACAGGCAGGGAGTACCTATGGCTACACCTTC
D gene: .
clone size: many
J gene: TRBJ1-2
V gene: TRBV3-1

CDR3 protein: CATSRERPNTGELFF
CDR3 DNA: TGTGCCACCAGCAGAGAGAGACCCAACACCGGGGAGCTGTTTTTT
D gene: .
clone size: many
J gene: TRBJ2-2
V gene: TRBV15

CDR3 protein: CASSLPETGAQHTQYF
CDR3 DNA: TGCGCCAGCAGCTTGCCCGAGACAGGGGCACAGCATACGCAGTATTTT
D gene: TRBD1
clone size: .
J gene: TRBJ2-3
V gene: TRBV5-1

CDR3 protein: CASILGGGLHTGELFF
CDR3 DNA: TGTGCCAGCATCCTCGGGGGCGGGCTTCACACCGGGGAGCTGTTTTTT
D gene: .
clone size: many
J gene: TRBJ2-2
V gene: TRBV11-3

CDR3 protein: CSARSGVYSPLHF
CDR3 DNA: TGCAGTGCTAGATCTGGGGTCTACTCACCCCTCCACTTT
D gene: .
clone size: few
J gene: TRBJ1-6
V gene: TRBV20-1

CDR3 protein: CASSFQRSLSYNEQFF
CDR3 DNA: TGTGCCAGCAGCTTTCAACGATCCCTCTCCTACAATGAGCAGTTCTTC
D gene: .
clone size: few
J gene: TRBJ2-1
V gene: TRBV5-8

CDR3 protein: CASSFLVGGYYEQYF
CDR3 DNA: TGTGCCAGCAGTTTTTTGGTCGGTGGGTACTACGAGCAGTACTTC
D gene: .
clone size: few
J gene: TRBJ2-7
V gene: TRBV27

CDR3 protein: CASSERGAANTGELFF
CDR3 DNA: TGCGCCAGCAGCGAGCGGGGGGCCGCGAACACCGGGGAGCTGTTTTTT
D gene: TRBD2
clone size: few
J gene: TRBJ2-2
V gene: TRBV5-1

CDR3 protein: CAWTPRGVGNQPQHF
CDR3 DNA: TGTGCCTGGACCCCTAGGGGGGTCGGGAATCAGCCCCAGCATTTT
D gene: .
clone size: .
J gene: TRBJ1-5
V gene: TRBV30

CDR3 protein: CASSHRALNTEAFF
CDR3 DNA: TGTGCCAGCAGTCACAGGGCCCTGAACACTGAAGCTTTCTTT
D gene: .
clone size: few
J gene: TRBJ1-1
V gene: TRBV6-1

CDR3 protein: CASSPYRGSYGYTF
CDR3 DNA: TGTGCCAGCAGCCCGTACCGGGGTTCCTATGGCTACACCTTC
D gene: .
clone size: many
J gene: TRBJ1-2
V gene: TRBV27

CDR3 protein: CASGLVLAGYYNEQFF
CDR3 DNA: TGTGCTAGTGGTTTGGTACTAGCGGGGTACTACAATGAGCAGTTCTTC
D gene: TRBD2
clone size: many
J gene: TRBJ2-1
V gene: TRBV12-5

CDR3 protein: CASSPGTGLTSYTF
CDR3 DNA: TGCGCCAGCAGCCCCGGGACAGGGTTAACGAGCTACACCTTC
D gene: TRBD1
clone size: .
J gene: TRBJ1-2
V gene: TRBV4-1

CDR3 protein: CATTTGTANNEQFF
CDR3 DNA: TGTGCCACCACAACCGGGACGGCAAACAATGAGCAGTTCTTC
D gene: .
clone size: .
J gene: TRBJ2-1
V gene: TRBV7-8

CDR3 protein: CASSIRGRGEKLFF
CDR3 DNA: TGTGCCAGCAGTATAAGGGGGCGCGGAGAAAAACTGTTTTTT
D gene: TRBD1
clone size: many
J gene: TRBJ1-4
V gene: TRBV27

CDR3 protein: CASSLRGKGHGEQYF
CDR3 DNA: TGTGCCAGCAGCTTACGAGGGAAAGGTCATGGGGAGCAGTACTTC
D gene: .
clone size: few
J gene: TRBJ2-7
V gene: TRBV11-1

CDR3 protein: CASSLLAGRDEQFF
CDR3 DNA: TGTGCCAGCAGCTTACTCGCAGGGAGGGATGAGCAGTTCTTC
D gene: TRBD2
clone size: once
J gene: TRBJ2-1
V gene: TRBV11-2

CDR3 protein: CASSPGTGNEQFF
CDR3 DNA: TGCGCCAGCAGCCCCGGGACTGGCAATGAGCAGTTCTTC
D gene: .
clone size: .
J gene: TRBJ2-1
V gene: TRBV5-1

CDR3 protein: CAISTSGTGEETQYF
CDR3 DNA: TGTGCCATCAGTACTTCCGGGACAGGGGAAGAGACCCAGTACTTC
D gene: TRBD1
clone size: .
J gene: TRBJ2-5
V gene: TRBV10-3

CDR3 protein: CASGRPGYTF
CDR3 DNA: TGTGCCAGCGGCAGGCCCGGCTACACCTTC
D gene: .
clone size: many
J gene: TRBJ1-2
V gene: TRBV2

CDR3 protein: CASSRQGRGAFF
CDR3 DNA: TGTGCCAGCAGTCGACAGGGGCGAGGGGCTTTCTTT
D gene: TRBD1
clone size: many
J gene: TRBJ1-1
V gene: TRBV12-3/TRBV12-4

CDR3 protein: CASSSPAGSGANVLTF
CDR3 DNA: TGTGCCAGCAGTTCACCCGCAGGGTCTGGGGCCAACGTCCTGACTTTC
D gene: .
clone size: few
J gene: TRBJ2-6
V gene: TRBV28

CDR3 protein: CASSRTSFQETQYF
CDR3 DNA: TGTGCCAGCAGCCGGACGTCCTTCCAAGAGACCCAGTACTTC
D gene: .
clone size: few
J gene: TRBJ2-5
V gene: TRBV9

CDR3 protein: CSASKGLGGTQYF
CDR3 DNA: TGCAGTGCTAGCAAAGGGCTAGGGGGTACGCAGTATTTT
D gene: .
clone size: many
J gene: TRBJ2-3
V gene: TRBV20-1

CDR3 protein: CASKTDSVNQPQHF
CDR3 DNA: TGTGCCAGCAAAACAGACAGCGTCAATCAGCCCCAGCATTTT
D gene: .
clone size: many
J gene: TRBJ1-5
V gene: TRBV2

CDR3 protein: CASSLVFGELFF
CDR3 DNA: TGCGCCAGCAGCTTGGTTTTCGGGGAGCTGTTTTTT
D gene: .
clone size: many
J gene: TRBJ2-2
V gene: TRBV5-1